This T cell receptor (beta chain) was profiled in a study of T cell responses to AZD1222 COVID-19 vaccine. The method was immunoSEQ multiplex PCR; TCRdb's version includes in-frame clones alone and lacks a portion of them. Of some 110,000 clones listed, 85% to 95% are singletons. The sequences come from peripheral blood, collected on day 0 of AZD1222 vaccination. This TCR was recovered from an adult in good health.

CDR3 bases: TGTGCCAGCAGTTTGTGGGGGACAGGGAATGAAAAACTGTTTTTT. Its protein is CASSLWGTGNEKLFF. This chain uses TRBV27 with TRBJ1-4; TRBD1 aligns across 9 bases. Germline trimming cut 3 bases from V and 5 bases from J; bases unmatched to any gene: 4. Germline assignment: CDR1 MNHEY and CDR2 SMNVEV (reference sequence). The CDR3 covers 15 residues. Filled out from reference TRBV27 and TRBJ1-4, the complete variable domain reads EAQVTQNPRYLITVTGKKLTVTCSQNMNHEYMSWYRQDPGLGLRQIYYSMNVEVTDKGDVPEGYKVSRKEKRNFPLILESPSPNQTSLYFCASSLWGTGNEKLFFGSGTQLSVL.